The subject of this entry is one T cell receptor beta chain. Its target is not known. Produced via immunoSEQ multiplex PCR; TCRdb's table is partial and in-frame only. Here the sample spans approximately 26,000 clones, about three quarters being singletons. This specimen comes from a study of T cell clones after liver transplantation. The wider study: Without induction therapy, subjects received standard immunosuppression until 12-24 months post-transplant. Overall study findings and caveats: Compared with third party-reactive sequences, donor-reactive ones declined more, independent of withdrawal success. Conclusions were preliminary, with small, heterogeneous patient groups. Rather than being deleted, graft donor-reactive T cells may have moved into the graft.

Germline trimming cut 1 base from V and 5 bases from J; bases unmatched to any gene: 5. This CDR3 contains 15 residues. Germline V lookup: CDR1 SEHNR, CDR2 FQNEAQ (reference sequence). This sample comprised CD4+ T cells from blood, obtained before liver transplant. The TCR sequence derives from a human donor who received a liver transplant. V gene TRBV7-9 combines with J gene TRBJ2-5; 9 bases agree with TRBD2. The CDR3 region has the DNA TGTGCCAGCAGCTTAGGGGCTAGCGGGGCTGAGACCCAGTACTTC. This translates into CASSLGASGAETQYF. The complete variable domain, with remaining parts taken from reference TRBV7-9 and TRBJ2-5, reads DTGVSQNPRHKITKRGQNVTFRCDPISEHNRLYWYRQTLGQGPEFLTYFQNEAQLEKSRLLSDRFSAERPKGSFSTLEIQRTEQGDSAMYLCASSLGASGAETQYFGPGTRLLVL.